The text below deals with one T cell receptor (beta chain). Antigen unknown. The sample is drawn from a study of blood T cells in healthy people across ages. Findings and caveats of the study: In the absence of known donor CMV status, changes in expanded clonotypes were possibly confounded.

Together with a sample-barcoded 5' primer, a J-beta primer mix was included in a second PCR lasting about 7 to 11 cycles. TCRdb fed the 5' RACE reads into MiXCR, producing one record per CDR3 protein. Of more than 700,000 distinct CDR3 sequences listed, about half are singletons. The CDR3 has 15 amino acids. Trimming pared 1 base from V and 13 bases from J, leaving 21 bases between. The V gene's germline CDR1 is SGHKS and CDR2 YYEKEE (reference sequence). This receptor was obtained from an elderly man in good health. What was sequenced was blood. The J gene is TRBJ2-1, the V gene TRBV5-5; D remains ambiguous. In DNA, the CDR3 is TGTGCCAGCAGCTTGATAGGCCAGGAAGACGAGACCCAGTTCTTC. Its protein is CASSLIGQEDETQFF.